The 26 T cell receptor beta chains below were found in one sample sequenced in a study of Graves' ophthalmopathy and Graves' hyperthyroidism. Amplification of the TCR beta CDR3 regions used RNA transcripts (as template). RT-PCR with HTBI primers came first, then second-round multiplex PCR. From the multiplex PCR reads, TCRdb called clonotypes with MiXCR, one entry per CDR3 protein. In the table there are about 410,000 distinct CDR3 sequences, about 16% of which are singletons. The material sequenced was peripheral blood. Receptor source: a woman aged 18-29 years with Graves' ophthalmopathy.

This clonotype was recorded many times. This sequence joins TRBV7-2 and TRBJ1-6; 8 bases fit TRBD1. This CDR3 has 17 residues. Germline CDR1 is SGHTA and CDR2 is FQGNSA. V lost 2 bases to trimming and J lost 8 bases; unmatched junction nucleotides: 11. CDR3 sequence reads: CASSLTQGARGHSPLHF. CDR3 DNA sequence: TGTGCCAGCAGCTTAACGCAGGGGGCGAGGGGACATTCACCCCTCCACTTT.

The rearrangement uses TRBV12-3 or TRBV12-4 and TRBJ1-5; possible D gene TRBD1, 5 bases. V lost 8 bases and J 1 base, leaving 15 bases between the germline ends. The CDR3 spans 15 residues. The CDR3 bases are TGTGCCAGCGTCTTGGGCGGGGGGAGCAATCAGCCCCAGCATTTT. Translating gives CASVLGGGSNQPQHF.

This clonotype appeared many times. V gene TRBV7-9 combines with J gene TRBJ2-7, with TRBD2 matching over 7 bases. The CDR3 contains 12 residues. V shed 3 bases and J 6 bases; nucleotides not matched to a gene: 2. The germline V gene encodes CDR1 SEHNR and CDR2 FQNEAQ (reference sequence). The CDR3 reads CASSFERGEQYF. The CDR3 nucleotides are TGTGCCAGCAGCTTTGAGCGGGGCGAGCAGTACTTC.

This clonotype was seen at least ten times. The CDR3 DNA reads as TGCGCCAGCAGCCAAGCTCCCGGGGGGTCTTACGAGCAGTACTTC. This encodes CASSQAPGGSYEQYF. The chain has TRBV4-3 and TRBJ2-7; 7 bases map to TRBD2. The germline gives CDR1 LGHNA, CDR2 YSLEER. The CDR3 extends over 15 amino acids. Losses at the gene ends were 1 base for V and 4 bases for J; bases not matched to a gene: 7.

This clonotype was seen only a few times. This chain's CDR3 is CASSPPVLGTPETQYF. CDR3 nucleotide sequence: TGTGCCAGCTCACCACCGGTCTTGGGGACCCCAGAGACCCAGTACTTC. The rearrangement links TRBV18 to TRBJ2-5; D possibly uses TRBD1 or TRBD2 (5 bases each). From germline, CDR1 is KGHSH and CDR2 LQKENI. This CDR3 region has 16 residues. V was trimmed by 0 bases and J by 4 bases, leaving 15 bases between them.

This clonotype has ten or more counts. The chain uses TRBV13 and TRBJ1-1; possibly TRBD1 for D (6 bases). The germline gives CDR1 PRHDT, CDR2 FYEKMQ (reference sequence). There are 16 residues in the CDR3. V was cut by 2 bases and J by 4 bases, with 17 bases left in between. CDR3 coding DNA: TGTGCCAGCAGCTTAATGCAGGGGCCCTTGGTCACTGAAGCTTTCTTT. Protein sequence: CASSLMQGPLVTEAFF.

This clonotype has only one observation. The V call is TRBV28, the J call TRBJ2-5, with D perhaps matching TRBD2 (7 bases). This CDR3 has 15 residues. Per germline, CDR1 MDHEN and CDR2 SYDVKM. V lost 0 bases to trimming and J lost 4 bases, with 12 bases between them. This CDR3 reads CASSLWGGGRETQYF. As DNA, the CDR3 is TGTGCCAGCAGTTTATGGGGAGGGGGGAGAGAGACCCAGTACTTC.

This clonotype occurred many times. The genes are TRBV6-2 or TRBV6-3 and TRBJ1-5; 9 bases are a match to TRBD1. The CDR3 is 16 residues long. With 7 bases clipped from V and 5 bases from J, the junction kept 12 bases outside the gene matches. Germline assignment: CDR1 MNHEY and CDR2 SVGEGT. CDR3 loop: CASKPSGTGPHQPQHF. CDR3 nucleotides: TGTGCCAGCAAGCCCAGTGGGACAGGGCCACATCAGCCCCAGCATTTT.

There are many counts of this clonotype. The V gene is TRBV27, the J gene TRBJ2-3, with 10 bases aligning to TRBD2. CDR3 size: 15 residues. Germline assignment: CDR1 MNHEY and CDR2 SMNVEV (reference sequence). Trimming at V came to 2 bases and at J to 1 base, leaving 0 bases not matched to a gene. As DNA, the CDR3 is TGTGCCAGCAGTTTAGGGACTAGCGGCACAGATACGCAGTATTTT. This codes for CASSLGTSGTDTQYF.

CDR3 nucleotides: TGTGCCAGCAGTGTCCCCAAGGGGACCCAGTACTTC. Amino acids: CASSVPKGTQYF. The chain carries TRBV28 and TRBJ2-5; D ambiguous. Trimming removed 5 bases at V and 7 bases at J, with 11 bases between. The CDR3 contains 12 residues. Germline assignment: CDR1 MDHEN and CDR2 SYDVKM.

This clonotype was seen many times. The CDR3 sequence: CASTPGVRNTEAFF. DNA for the CDR3: TGTGCCAGTACCCCGGGGGTGAGGAACACTGAAGCTTTCTTT. This sequence joins TRBV19 and TRBJ1-1, with D tentatively TRBD1 (5 bases). CDR1 and CDR2 (germline): LNHDA, SQIVND (reference sequence). The V and J ends lost 7 bases and 1 base respectively, with 13 bases between them. The CDR3 has 14 residues.

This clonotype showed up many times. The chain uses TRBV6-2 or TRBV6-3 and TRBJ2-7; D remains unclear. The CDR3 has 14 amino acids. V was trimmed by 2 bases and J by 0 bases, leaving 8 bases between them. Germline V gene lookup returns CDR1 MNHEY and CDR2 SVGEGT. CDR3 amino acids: CASSYTRSSYEQYF. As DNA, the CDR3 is TGTGCCAGCAGTTACACCAGGAGCTCCTACGAGCAGTACTTC.

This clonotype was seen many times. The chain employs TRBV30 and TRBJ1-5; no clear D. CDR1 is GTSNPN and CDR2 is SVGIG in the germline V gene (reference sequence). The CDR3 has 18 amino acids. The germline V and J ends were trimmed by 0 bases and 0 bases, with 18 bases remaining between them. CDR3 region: CAWSVGGPGGYSNQPQHF. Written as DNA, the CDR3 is TGTGCCTGGAGTGTAGGAGGGCCGGGAGGTTATAGCAATCAGCCCCAGCATTTT.

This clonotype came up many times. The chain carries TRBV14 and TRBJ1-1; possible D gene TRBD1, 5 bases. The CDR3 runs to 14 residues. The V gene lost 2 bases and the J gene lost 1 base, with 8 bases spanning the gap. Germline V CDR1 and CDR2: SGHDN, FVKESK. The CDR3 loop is CASSQLRANTEAFF. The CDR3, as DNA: TGTGCCAGCAGCCAACTCAGGGCGAACACTGAAGCTTTCTTT. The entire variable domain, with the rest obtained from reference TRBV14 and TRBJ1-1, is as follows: EAGVTQFPSHSVIEKGQTVTLRCDPISGHDNLYWYRRVMGKEIKFLLHFVKESKQDESGMPNNRFLAERTGGTYSTLKVQPAELEDSGVYFCASSQLRANTEAFFGQGTRLTVV.

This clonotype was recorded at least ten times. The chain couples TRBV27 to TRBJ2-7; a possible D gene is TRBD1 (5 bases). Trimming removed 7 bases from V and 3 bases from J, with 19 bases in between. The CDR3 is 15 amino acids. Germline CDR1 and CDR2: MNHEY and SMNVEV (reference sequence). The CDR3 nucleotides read TGTGCCAGCAAAGAGAGGACCCAGGGTAACTACGAGCAGTACTTC. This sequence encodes CASKERTQGNYEQYF.

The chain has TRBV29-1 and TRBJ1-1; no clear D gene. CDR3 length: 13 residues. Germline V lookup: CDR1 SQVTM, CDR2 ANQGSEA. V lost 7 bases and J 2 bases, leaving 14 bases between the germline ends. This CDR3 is CSGYHQANTEAFF. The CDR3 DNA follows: TGCAGCGGTTATCACCAGGCAAACACTGAAGCTTTCTTT.

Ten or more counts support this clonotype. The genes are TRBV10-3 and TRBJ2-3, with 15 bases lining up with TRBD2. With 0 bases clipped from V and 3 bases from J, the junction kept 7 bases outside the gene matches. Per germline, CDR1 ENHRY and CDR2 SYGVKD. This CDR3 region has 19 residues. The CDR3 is CAISESGLAGGPRTDTQYF. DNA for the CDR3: TGTGCCATCAGTGAGTCAGGACTAGCGGGAGGGCCAAGGACAGATACGCAGTATTTT.

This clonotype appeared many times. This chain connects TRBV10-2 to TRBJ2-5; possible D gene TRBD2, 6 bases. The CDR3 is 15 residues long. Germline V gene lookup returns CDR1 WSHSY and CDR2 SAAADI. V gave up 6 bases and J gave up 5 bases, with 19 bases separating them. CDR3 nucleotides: TGCGCCAGCAGCCCCGGGACTCTCTATCGGGAGACCCAGTACTTC. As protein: CASSPGTLYRETQYF.

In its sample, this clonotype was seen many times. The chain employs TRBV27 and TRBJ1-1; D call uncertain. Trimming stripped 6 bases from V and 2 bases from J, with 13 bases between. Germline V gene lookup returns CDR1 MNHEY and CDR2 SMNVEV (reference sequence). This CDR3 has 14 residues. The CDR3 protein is CASRETGFNTEAFF. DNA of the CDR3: TGTGCCAGCAGGGAAACGGGGTTTAACACTGAAGCTTTCTTT.

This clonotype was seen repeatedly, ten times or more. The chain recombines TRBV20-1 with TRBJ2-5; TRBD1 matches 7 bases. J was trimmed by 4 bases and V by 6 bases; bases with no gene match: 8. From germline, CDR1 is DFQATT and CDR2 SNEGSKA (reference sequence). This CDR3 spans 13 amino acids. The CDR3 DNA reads TGCAGTGCGGACAAGACAGGGTTAGAGACCCAGTACTTC. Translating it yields CSADKTGLETQYF.

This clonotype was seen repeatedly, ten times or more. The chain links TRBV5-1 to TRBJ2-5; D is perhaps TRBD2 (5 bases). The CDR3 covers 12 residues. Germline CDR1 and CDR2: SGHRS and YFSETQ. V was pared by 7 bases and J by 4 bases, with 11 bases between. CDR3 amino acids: CASAEVLETQYF. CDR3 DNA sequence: TGCGCCAGCGCGGAGGTTTTAGAGACCCAGTACTTC. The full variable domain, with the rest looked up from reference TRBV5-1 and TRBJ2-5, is KAGVTQTPRYLIKTRGQQVTLSCSPISGHRSVSWYQQTPGQGLQFLFEYFSETQRNKGNFPGRFSGRQFSNSRSEMNVSTLELGDSALYLCASAEVLETQYFGPGTRLLVL.

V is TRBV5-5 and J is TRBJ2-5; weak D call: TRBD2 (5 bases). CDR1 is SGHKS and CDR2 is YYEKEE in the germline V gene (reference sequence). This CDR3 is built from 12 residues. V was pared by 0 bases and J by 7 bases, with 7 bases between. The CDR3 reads CASSLVEGTQYF. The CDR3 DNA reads TGTGCCAGCAGCTTGGTCGAGGGGACCCAGTACTTC.

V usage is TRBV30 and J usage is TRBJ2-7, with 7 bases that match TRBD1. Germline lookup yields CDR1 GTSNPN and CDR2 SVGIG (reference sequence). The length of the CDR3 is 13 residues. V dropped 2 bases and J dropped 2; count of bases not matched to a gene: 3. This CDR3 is CAWSKQGTYEQYF. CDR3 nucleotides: TGTGCCTGGAGTAAACAGGGGACCTACGAGCAGTACTTC. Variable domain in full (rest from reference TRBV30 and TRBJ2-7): SQTIHQWPATLVQPVGSPLSLECTVEGTSNPNLYWYRQAAGRGLQLLFYSVGIGQISSEVPQNLSASRPQDRQFILSSKKLLLSDSGFYLCAWSKQGTYEQYFGPGTRLTVT.

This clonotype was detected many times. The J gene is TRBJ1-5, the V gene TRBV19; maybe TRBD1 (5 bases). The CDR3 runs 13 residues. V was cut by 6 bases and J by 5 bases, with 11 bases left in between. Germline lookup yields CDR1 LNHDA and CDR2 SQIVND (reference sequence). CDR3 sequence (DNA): TGTGCCAGTAGGCCAGGGAACTATCAGCCCCAGCATTTT. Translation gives CASRPGNYQPQHF.

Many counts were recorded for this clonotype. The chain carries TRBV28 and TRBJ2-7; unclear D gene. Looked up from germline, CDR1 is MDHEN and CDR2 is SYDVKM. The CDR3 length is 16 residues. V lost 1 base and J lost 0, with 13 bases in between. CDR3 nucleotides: TGTGCCAGCAGTTTATCCATCGGACCGCACTCCTACGAGCAGTACTTC. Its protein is CASSLSIGPHSYEQYF.

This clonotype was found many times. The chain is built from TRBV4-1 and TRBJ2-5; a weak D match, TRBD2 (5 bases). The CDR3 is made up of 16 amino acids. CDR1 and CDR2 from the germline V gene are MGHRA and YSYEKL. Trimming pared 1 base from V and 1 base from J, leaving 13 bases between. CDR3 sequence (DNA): TGCGCCAGCAGCCAAGTAAAGGGTAGCGCCCAAGAGACCCAGTACTTC. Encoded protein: CASSQVKGSAQETQYF.